The 30 T cell receptor beta chains presented below share a single source sample, sequenced in a study of CD8 T cells in ankylosing spondylitis. TCRdb reanalysed the 5' RACE reads using MiXCR and keeps one entry per CDR3 protein. This sample yields about 190,000 distinct CDR3 sequences, of which 13% are seen a single time; approximately 10% belongs to the top ten. Input material: blood, either unsorted or a sorted T cell fraction (not recorded which). The receptor source for this set is a female donor with ankylosing spondylitis or in good health (not recorded which).

This clonotype was recorded many times. The chain uses TRBV12-3 or TRBV12-4 and TRBJ1-1; maybe TRBD1 (5 bases). This CDR3 is 13 amino acids long. V was cut by 6 bases and J by 3 bases, with 11 bases left in between. The CDR3 loop is CASSVPGHTEAFF. CDR3 bases: TGTGCCAGCAGCGTCCCGGGACACACTGAAGCTTTCTTT.

As concerns this clonotype: A single base separates this from a much larger clone, so it may be a read error. This chain links TRBV6-6 with TRBJ2-5, with D perhaps given as TRBD1 or TRBD2 (6 bases each). The CDR3 spans 13 residues. From germline, CDR1 is MNHNY and CDR2 SVGAGI (reference sequence). CDR3 nucleotides: TGTCCCAGCAGAATAGGGGGGCAAGAGACCCAGTACTTC. Protein product: CPSRIGGQETQYF.

Many counts were recorded for this clonotype. This chain links TRBV20-1 with TRBJ2-7; D is uncertain. V was trimmed by 6 bases and J by 3 bases, leaving 15 bases between them. The CDR3 totals 13 residues. CDR1 and CDR2 from the germline V gene are DFQATT and SNEGSKA (reference sequence). CDR3 protein: CSALEGPYYEQYF. CDR3 bases: TGCAGTGCCCTCGAAGGACCTTACTACGAGCAGTACTTC.

Only a few counts were recorded for this clonotype. The chain combines TRBV12-3 or TRBV12-4 with TRBJ1-2; D uncertain. V was pared by 9 bases and J by 1 base, with 12 bases between. CDR3 length: 13 residues. The CDR3 region is CASLSNLNYGYTF. The CDR3 coding sequence is TGTGCCAGTCTAAGCAATCTTAACTATGGCTACACCTTC.

This chain joins TRBV12-3 or TRBV12-4 and TRBJ2-7, with 9 bases aligning to TRBD1. V was clipped by 0 bases and J by 2 bases; unmatched bases: 8. The length of the CDR3 is 17 residues. This chain's CDR3 is CASSLASGTGLPYEQYF. The CDR3 DNA reads TGTGCCAGCAGTTTAGCGTCCGGGACAGGGCTCCCCTACGAGCAGTACTTC.

The table lists this clonotype with a few counts. The chain uses TRBV6-2 or TRBV6-3 and TRBJ2-2; 7 bases fit TRBD2. With 2 bases clipped from V and 1 base from J, the junction kept 16 bases outside the gene matches. Germline V gene lookup returns CDR1 MNHEY and CDR2 SVGEGT. CDR3 length: 20 residues. The CDR3 sequence is CASSYTRGSSRNGNTGELFF. In nucleotides, the CDR3 is TGTGCCAGCAGTTACACGCGCGGGAGTAGCCGGAACGGGAACACCGGGGAGCTGTTTTTT.

The chain has TRBV12-3 or TRBV12-4 and TRBJ2-5; D is possibly TRBD2 (5 bases). The CDR3 length is 16 residues. Trimming left V 8 bases short and J 5 bases short, with 24 bases between. The DNA for the CDR3 is TGTGCCAGCTCACGTGGTGTGGACTCCCCCCTCGAGACCCAGTACTTC. This encodes CASSRGVDSPLETQYF.

On this clonotype: This could be a read error, since a much larger clone is one nucleotide away. This chain links TRBV5-6 with TRBJ1-4; D unresolved. Germline V CDR1 and CDR2: SGHDT, YYEEEE. V lost 4 bases and J lost 5, with 12 bases in between. The CDR3 length is 14 residues. As DNA, the CDR3 is TGTGCCAGCAGCGTCGGAACTGTAAATGAAAAACTGTTTTTT. Amino acids: CASSVGTVNEKLFF.

This clonotype was observed many times. V is TRBV12-3 or TRBV12-4 and J is TRBJ1-4; the D is unclear. The CDR3 consists of 13 residues. Trimming pared 6 bases from V and 5 bases from J, leaving 10 bases between. The CDR3 DNA follows: TGTGCCAGCAGCCCTGGGCAGAATGAAAAACTGTTTTTT. This gives the protein CASSPGQNEKLFF.

This rearrangement joins TRBV5-1 to TRBJ1-1; D call uncertain. Germline loops: CDR1 SGHRS, CDR2 YFSETQ. The length of the CDR3 is 13 residues. Trimming pared 4 bases from V and 3 bases from J, leaving 10 bases between. As DNA, the CDR3 is TGCGCCAGCAGCCCTGTAGTCGACACTGAAGCTTTCTTT. It codes for CASSPVVDTEAFF.

This clonotype came up a few times. The rearrangement links TRBV30 to TRBJ2-2; maybe TRBD2 (6 bases). Germline CDR1 is GTSNPN and CDR2 is SVGIG (reference sequence). Between the trimmed V and J ends, which lost 0 bases and 1 base, there was a span of 9 bases. CDR3 length: 15 residues. DNA for the CDR3: TGTGCCTGGAGTGTACTAGCAGGGAACACCGGGGAGCTGTTTTTT. Translation gives CAWSVLAGNTGELFF.

This clonotype was detected many times. This rearrangement joins TRBV6-5 to TRBJ1-4; D is unresolved. The CDR3 loop spans 15 amino acids. Trimming took off 0 bases at V and 7 bases at J, with 12 bases between the two ends. Looked up from germline, CDR1 is MNHEY and CDR2 is SVGAGI. The CDR3 spells CASSYSSGLGEKLFF. Written as DNA, the CDR3 is TGTGCCAGCAGTTACTCGTCCGGATTGGGTGAAAAACTGTTTTTT.

This clonotype was recorded many times. This chain links TRBV29-1 with TRBJ2-7; D possibly corresponds to TRBD2 (6 bases). The germline V gene has CDR1 SQVTM and CDR2 ANQGSEA. Trimming pared 7 bases from V and 1 base from J, leaving 14 bases between. This CDR3 contains 13 residues. The DNA of the CDR3 is TGCAGCGGGGGATTGGGAGGATCCTACGAGCAGTACTTC. Its protein is CSGGLGGSYEQYF.

The V and J genes are TRBV20-1 and TRBJ1-4; 7 bases are a match to TRBD1. The CDR3 contains 14 residues. Trimming removed 6 bases from V and 8 bases from J; junction bases left unmatched: 12. Germline V lookup: CDR1 DFQATT, CDR2 SNEGSKA (reference sequence). In nucleotides, the CDR3 is TGCAGTGCCGCCACGGCTGGCAGGGGGGAAAAACTGTTTTTT. Protein sequence: CSAATAGRGEKLFF.

The chain has TRBV18 and TRBJ2-1; D might be TRBD1 (6 bases). V lost 3 bases and J lost 6, with 12 bases in between. The germline V gene encodes CDR1 KGHSH and CDR2 LQKENI. The CDR3 sequence is 14 residues long. Here the CDR3 DNA reads TGTGCCAGCTCACCGATTACACAGGGCAATGAGCAGTTCTTC. Amino acid sequence: CASSPITQGNEQFF.

As for this clonotype: A much larger clonotype is one base distant, so this may be a read error. V gene TRBV7-6 combines with J gene TRBJ2-7; D possibly uses TRBD1 or TRBD2 (5 bases each). Germline assignment: CDR1 SGHVS and CDR2 FNYEAQ. The CDR3 sequence is 13 residues long. CDR3 protein: CASSEGPTYEQCF. The CDR3 DNA follows: TGTGCCAGCAGCGAGGGACCGACCTACGAGCAGTGCTTC.

This clonotype was recorded at least ten times. The V gene is TRBV20-1, the J gene TRBJ1-1; maybe TRBD1 (6 bases). The CDR3 length is 16 residues. Germline CDR1 is DFQATT and CDR2 is SNEGSKA (reference sequence). CDR3 coding DNA: TGCAGGGCCCCCCACCAAGGGGGGGGCCGGAACACTGAAGCTTTCTTT. Translated, it gives CRAPHQGGGRNTEAFF.

This clonotype has a handful of counts. J is TRBJ2-7 and V is TRBV18; 13 positions match TRBD2. V trimming: 2 bases; J trimming: 5 bases; junction bases outside the gene matches: 3. The CDR3 extends over 15 amino acids. Germline assignment: CDR1 KGHSH and CDR2 LQKENI. The CDR3 region has the DNA TGTGCCAGCTCACCAGGACTAGCGGGAGCAGACGAGCAGTACTTC. Encoded protein: CASSPGLAGADEQYF.

This clonotype has a count of ten or more. The J gene is TRBJ1-4, the V gene TRBV4-1; D is perhaps TRBD1 (6 bases). Trimming removed 4 bases from V and 4 bases from J, with 10 bases in between. Germline loops: CDR1 MGHRA, CDR2 YSYEKL. The CDR3 runs 14 residues. In DNA form, the CDR3 reads TGCGCCAGCAGCCGGGGACACAGTAATGAAAAACTGTTTTTT. This sequence encodes CASSRGHSNEKLFF.

For this clonotype: An end of the junction does not agree with germline; a read error may underlie this. The chain joins TRBV19 to TRBJ2-1; D is perhaps TRBD2 (5 bases). The germline V gene has CDR1 LNHDA and CDR2 SQIVND (reference sequence). This CDR3 region has 15 residues. The CDR3 bases are TGTGCCAGCAGTAAACTGAGTGGAGGTTACAATGAGCAGTTCTTC. The encoded protein is CASSKLSGGYNEQFF.

The chain couples TRBV7-2 to TRBJ2-6; the D is unclear. Trimming pared 1 base from V and 0 bases from J, leaving 4 bases between. This CDR3 contains 15 residues. Germline loops: CDR1 SGHTA, CDR2 FQGNSA. The CDR3 nucleotides are TGTGCCAGCAGCTTAGAGTCCTCTGGGGCCAACGTCCTGACTTTC. Translating gives CASSLESSGANVLTF.

This clonotype was seen ten or more times. The chain has TRBV20-1 and TRBJ1-5, with D uncertain. Germline V gene sequence: CDR1 DFQATT, CDR2 SNEGSKA (reference sequence). This CDR3 comprises 13 residues. Trimming stripped 3 bases from V and 6 bases from J, with 12 bases between. The CDR3 sequence is CSASPGLGQPQHF. The CDR3 bases are TGCAGTGCTAGCCCCGGGCTGGGTCAGCCCCAGCATTTT.

The V and J genes are TRBV5-4 and TRBJ2-1, with TRBD2 matching 7 bases. With 0 bases clipped from V and 9 bases from J, the junction kept 6 bases outside the gene matches. The germline V gene encodes CDR1 SGHNT and CDR2 YYREEE (reference sequence). This CDR3 has 14 residues. CDR3 region: CASSLAGGRGEQFF. DNA of the CDR3: TGTGCCAGCAGCTTGGCCGGTGGGAGGGGTGAGCAGTTCTTC.

V gene TRBV25-1 combines with J gene TRBJ2-3, with D possibly matching TRBD2 (5 bases). The V gene lost 7 bases and the J gene lost 2 bases, with 10 bases spanning the gap. The germline V gene encodes CDR1 MGHDK and CDR2 SYGVNS. This CDR3 has 13 residues. The CDR3 nucleotides are TGTGCCAGCAAAGGACTGACCACAGATACGCAGTATTTT. It encodes CASKGLTTDTQYF.

A note on this clonotype: A much larger clone is a single base away; this may be a read error. This rearrangement joins TRBV5-6 to TRBJ1-1; D is undetermined. The CDR3 totals 13 residues. Germline V gene sequence: CDR1 SGHDT, CDR2 YYEEEE. Trimming shortened V by 4 bases and J by 7 bases, and 14 bases separated the two germline ends. The CDR3 region has the DNA TGTGCCAGCAGCCGGGTACGGATAGATGAAGCTTTCTTT. Protein: CASSRVRIDEAFF.

This clonotype was seen only a few times. The chain has TRBV7-2 and TRBJ2-7; D remains unclear. The CDR3 has 13 residues. Germline CDR1 reads SGHTA; CDR2 reads FQGNSA. Between the trimmed V and J ends, which lost 0 bases and 4 bases, there was a span of 7 bases. The CDR3, as DNA: TGTGCCAGCAGCTTAGCGGGATTTTACGAGCAGTACTTC. Protein sequence: CASSLAGFYEQYF.

This clonotype was observed once. A read error may be the cause here, since a much bigger clone is one base away. As the CDR3 is not closed by the conserved phenylalanine or tryptophan, this likely results from a read error. Because the CDR3's place on the DNA is in doubt, the DNA is left out and the CDR3 is given as listed by TCRdb. The chain combines TRBV2 with TRBJ2-2; the listed D gene, TRBD2, was not tested against the DNA. Including both end residues, the CDR3 is 8 amino acids long. Germline CDR1 SNHLY, CDR2 FYNNEI. This chain's CDR3 is CASSGLLA.

The V call is TRBV12-3 or TRBV12-4, the J call TRBJ1-1; D gene unclear. This CDR3 has 12 residues. V lost 6 bases and J 4 bases, leaving 9 bases between the germline ends. The CDR3 loop reads CASSFFVTEAFF. The CDR3 DNA reads TGTGCCAGCAGCTTTTTCGTCACTGAAGCTTTCTTT.

This clonotype was seen many times. The chain couples TRBV6-2 or TRBV6-3 to TRBJ2-7; the D gene is possibly TRBD1 (5 bases). Trimming removed 2 bases from V and 0 bases from J, with 11 bases in between. The CDR3 covers 15 residues. Germline-derived CDR1 and CDR2 are MNHEY and SVGEGT. This chain's CDR3 is CASSYGRGISYEQYF. CDR3 coding DNA: TGTGCCAGCAGTTACGGAAGGGGAATCTCCTACGAGCAGTACTTC.

With regard to this clonotype: A single base separates this from a much larger clone, so it may be a read error. V and J are TRBV24-1 and TRBJ2-1, with TRBD2 matching over 11 bases. In germline, CDR1 is KGHDR, CDR2 SFDVKD. The CDR3 length is 14 residues. The DNA of the CDR3 is TGTGCCACCAGTCTAGCGGGGGGATACACTGAGCAGTTCTTC. Encoded protein: CATSLAGGYTEQFF.